The text below deals with one T cell receptor beta chain. Its antigen is currently unknown. With the 5' RACE reads reprocessed, TCRdb shows one record per CDR3 protein and no DNA. The sample table includes more than 300,000 distinct CDR3 sequences. This specimen comes from a study of monozygotic twins with inflammatory bowel disease. The CDR3 spans 11 residues. Germline loops: CDR1 MNHEY, CDR2 SVGAGI. Findings and caveats of the study: Clonotype overlap with others was lower in IBD patients than in healthy twins, a difference that was greatest with disease activity.

What was sequenced was blood. This TCR was sampled from a human donor with ulcerative colitis or Crohn's disease, or a healthy co-twin of an affected twin (not recorded which). The rearrangement links TRBV6-5 to TRBJ2-1. CDR3 sequence: CASSYSDRQFF.